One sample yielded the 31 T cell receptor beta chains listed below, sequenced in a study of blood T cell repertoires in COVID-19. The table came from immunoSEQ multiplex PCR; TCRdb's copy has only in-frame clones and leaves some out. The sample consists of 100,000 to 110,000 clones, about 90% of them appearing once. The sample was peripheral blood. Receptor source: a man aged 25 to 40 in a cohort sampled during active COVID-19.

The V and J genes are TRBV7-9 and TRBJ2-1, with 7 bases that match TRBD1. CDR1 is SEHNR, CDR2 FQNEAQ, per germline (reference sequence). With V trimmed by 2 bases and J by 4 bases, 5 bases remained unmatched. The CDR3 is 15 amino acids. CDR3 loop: CASSLRQGKYNEQFF. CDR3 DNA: TGTGCCAGCAGCTTACGACAGGGCAAGTACAATGAGCAGTTCTTC.

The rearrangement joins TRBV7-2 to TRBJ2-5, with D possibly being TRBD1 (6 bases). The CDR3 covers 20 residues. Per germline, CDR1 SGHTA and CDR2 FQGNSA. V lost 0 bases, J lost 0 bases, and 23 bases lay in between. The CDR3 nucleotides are TGTGCCAGCAGCTTAGCGCAAGGAAGGTGGGGGCCCGATAACCAAGAGACCCAGTACTTC. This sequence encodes CASSLAQGRWGPDNQETQYF.

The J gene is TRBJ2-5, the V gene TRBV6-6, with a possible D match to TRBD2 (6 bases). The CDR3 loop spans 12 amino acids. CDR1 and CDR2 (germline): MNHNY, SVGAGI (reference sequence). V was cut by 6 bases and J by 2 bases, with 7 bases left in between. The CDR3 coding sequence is TGTGCCAGCAGGCGGGGTCAAGAGACCCAGTACTTC. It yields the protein CASRRGQETQYF.

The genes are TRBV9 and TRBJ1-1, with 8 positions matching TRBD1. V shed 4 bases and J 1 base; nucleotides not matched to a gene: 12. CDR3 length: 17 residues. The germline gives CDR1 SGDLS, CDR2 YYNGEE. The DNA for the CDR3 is TGTGCCAGCAGCCCGGGGACAGGACGGCCTGCGAACACTGAAGCTTTCTTT. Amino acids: CASSPGTGRPANTEAFF. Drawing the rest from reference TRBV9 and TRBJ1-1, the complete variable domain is DSGVTQTPKHLITATGQRVTLRCSPRSGDLSVYWYQQSLDQGLQFLIQYYNGEERAKGNILERFSAQQFPDLHSELNLSSLELGDSALYFCASSPGTGRPANTEAFFGQGTRLTVV.

The CDR3 loop reads CASSKQGENTGELFF. The DNA for the CDR3 is TGTGCCAGCAGCAAACAGGGGGAGAACACCGGGGAGCTGTTTTTT. The J gene is TRBJ2-2, the V gene TRBV2; TRBD1 aligns across 8 bases. Germline V lookup: CDR1 SNHLY, CDR2 FYNNEI. Trimming took 6 bases from V and 1 from J; bases not matched to a gene: 4. This CDR3 is built from 15 residues.

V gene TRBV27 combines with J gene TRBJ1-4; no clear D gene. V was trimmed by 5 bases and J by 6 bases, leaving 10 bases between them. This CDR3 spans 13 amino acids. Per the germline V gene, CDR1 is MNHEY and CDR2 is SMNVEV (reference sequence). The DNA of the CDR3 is TGTGCCAGCAGTCGACGGGTGGATGAAAAACTGTTTTTT. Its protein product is CASSRRVDEKLFF.

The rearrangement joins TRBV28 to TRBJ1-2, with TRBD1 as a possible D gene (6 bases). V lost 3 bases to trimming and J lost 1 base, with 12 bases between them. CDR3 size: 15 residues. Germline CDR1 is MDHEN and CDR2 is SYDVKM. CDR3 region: CASSLPGTNNYGYTF. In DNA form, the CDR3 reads TGTGCCAGCAGTTTGCCGGGGACAAATAACTATGGCTACACCTTC.

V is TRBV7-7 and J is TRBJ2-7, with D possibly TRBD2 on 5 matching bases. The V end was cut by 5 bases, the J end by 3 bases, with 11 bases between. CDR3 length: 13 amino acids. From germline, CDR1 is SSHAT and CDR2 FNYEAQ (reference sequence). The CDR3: CASSNAGGYEQYF. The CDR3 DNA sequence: TGTGCCAGCAGCAATGCTGGAGGCTACGAGCAGTACTTC.

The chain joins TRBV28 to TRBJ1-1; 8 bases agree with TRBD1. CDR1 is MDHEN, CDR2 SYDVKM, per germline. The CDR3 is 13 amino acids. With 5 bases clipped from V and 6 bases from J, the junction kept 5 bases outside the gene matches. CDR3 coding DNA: TGTGCCAGCAGTACTCCGGACAGGGCTGAAGCTTTCTTT. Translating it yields CASSTPDRAEAFF.

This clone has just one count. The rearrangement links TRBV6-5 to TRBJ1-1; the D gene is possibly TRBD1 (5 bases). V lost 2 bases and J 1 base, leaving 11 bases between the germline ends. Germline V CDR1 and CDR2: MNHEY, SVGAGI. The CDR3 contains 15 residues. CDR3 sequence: CASSYGGTGNTEAFF. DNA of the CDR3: TGTGCCAGCAGTTACGGAGGGACGGGGAACACTGAAGCTTTCTTT.

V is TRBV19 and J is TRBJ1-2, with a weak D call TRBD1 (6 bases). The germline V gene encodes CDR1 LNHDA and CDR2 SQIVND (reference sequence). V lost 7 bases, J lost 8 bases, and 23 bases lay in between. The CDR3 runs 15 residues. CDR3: CASTTTTGGGRGYTF. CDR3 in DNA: TGTGCCAGTACCACGACAACCGGGGGGGGCCGCGGCTACACCTTC.

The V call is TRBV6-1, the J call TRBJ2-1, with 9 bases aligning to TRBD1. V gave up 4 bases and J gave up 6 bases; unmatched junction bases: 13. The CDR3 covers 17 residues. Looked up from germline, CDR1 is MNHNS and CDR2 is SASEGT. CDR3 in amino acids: CASSVSRDRVPRNEQFF. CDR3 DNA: TGTGCCAGCAGTGTTTCCCGGGACAGGGTTCCCCGCAATGAGCAGTTCTTC.

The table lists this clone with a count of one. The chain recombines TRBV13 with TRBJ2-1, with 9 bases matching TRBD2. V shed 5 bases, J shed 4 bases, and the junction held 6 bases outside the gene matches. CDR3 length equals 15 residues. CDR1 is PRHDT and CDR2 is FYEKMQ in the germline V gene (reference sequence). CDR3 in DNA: TGTGCCAGCAGCCCCGTAGCGGGGGTGTACAATGAGCAGTTCTTC. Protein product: CASSPVAGVYNEQFF. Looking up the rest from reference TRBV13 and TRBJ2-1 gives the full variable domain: AAGVIQSPRHLIKEKRETATLKCYPIPRHDTVYWYQQGPGQDPQFLISFYEKMQSDKGSIPDRFSAQQFSDYHSELNMSSLELGDSALYFCASSPVAGVYNEQFFGPGTRLTVL.

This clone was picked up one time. CDR3: CASSPDRGSYNEQFF. DNA for the CDR3: TGTGCCAGCAGCCCGGACAGAGGGTCCTACAATGAGCAGTTCTTC. This chain uses TRBV11-2 with TRBJ2-1, with D perhaps matching TRBD1 (6 bases). This CDR3 contains 15 residues. Trimming cost V 5 bases and J 1 base, with 12 bases left between them. Germline CDR1 reads SGHAT; CDR2 reads FQNNGV.

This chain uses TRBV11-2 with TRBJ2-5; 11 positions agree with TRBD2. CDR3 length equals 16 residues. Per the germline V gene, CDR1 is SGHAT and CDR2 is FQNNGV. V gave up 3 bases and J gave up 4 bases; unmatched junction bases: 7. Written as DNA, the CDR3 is TGTGCCAGCAGCTTTAGCCTTAGCGGGGGGGCAGAGACCCAGTACTTC. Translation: CASSFSLSGGAETQYF.

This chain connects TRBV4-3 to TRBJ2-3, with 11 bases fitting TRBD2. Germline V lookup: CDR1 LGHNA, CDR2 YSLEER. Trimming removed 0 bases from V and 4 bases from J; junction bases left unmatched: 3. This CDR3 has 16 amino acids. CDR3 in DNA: TGCGCCAGCAGCCAAGAGCCTAGCGGGGGGTCAGATACGCAGTATTTT. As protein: CASSQEPSGGSDTQYF.

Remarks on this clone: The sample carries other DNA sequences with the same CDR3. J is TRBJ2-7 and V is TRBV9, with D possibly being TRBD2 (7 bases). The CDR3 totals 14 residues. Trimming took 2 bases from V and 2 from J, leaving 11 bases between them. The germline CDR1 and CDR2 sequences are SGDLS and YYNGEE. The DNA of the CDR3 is TGTGCCAGCAGCGTGGGAGGGGGGACCTACGAGCAGTACTTC. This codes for CASSVGGGTYEQYF.

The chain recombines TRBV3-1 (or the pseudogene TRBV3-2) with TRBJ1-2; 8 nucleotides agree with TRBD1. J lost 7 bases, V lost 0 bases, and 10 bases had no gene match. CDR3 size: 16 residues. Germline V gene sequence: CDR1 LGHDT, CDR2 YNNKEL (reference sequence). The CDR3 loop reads CASSQDPGQGRGGYTF. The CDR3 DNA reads TGTGCCAGCAGCCAAGATCCTGGACAGGGACGAGGTGGCTACACCTTC.

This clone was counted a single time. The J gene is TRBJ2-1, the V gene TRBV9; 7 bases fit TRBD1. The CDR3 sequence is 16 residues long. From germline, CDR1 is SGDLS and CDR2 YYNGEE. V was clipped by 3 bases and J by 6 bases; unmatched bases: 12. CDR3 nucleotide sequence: TGTGCCAGCAGCGACCGTACCGGGACAGCCAGCAATGAGCAGTTCTTC. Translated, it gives CASSDRTGTASNEQFF.

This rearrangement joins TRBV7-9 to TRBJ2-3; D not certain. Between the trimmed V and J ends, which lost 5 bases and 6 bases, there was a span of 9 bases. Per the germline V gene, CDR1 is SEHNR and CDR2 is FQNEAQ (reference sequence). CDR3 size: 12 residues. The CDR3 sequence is CASSALRDTQYF. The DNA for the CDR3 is TGTGCCAGCAGCGCGCTGAGGGATACGCAGTATTTT.

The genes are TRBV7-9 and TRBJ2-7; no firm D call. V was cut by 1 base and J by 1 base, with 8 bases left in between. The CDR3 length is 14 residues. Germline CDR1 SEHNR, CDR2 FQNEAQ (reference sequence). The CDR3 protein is CASSLVKASYEQYF. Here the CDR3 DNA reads TGTGCCAGCAGCTTAGTGAAAGCTTCCTACGAGCAGTACTTC.

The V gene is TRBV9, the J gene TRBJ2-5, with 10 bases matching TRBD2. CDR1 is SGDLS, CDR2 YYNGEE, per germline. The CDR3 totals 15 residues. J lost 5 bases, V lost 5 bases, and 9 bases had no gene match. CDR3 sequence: CASSLSGGVLETQYF. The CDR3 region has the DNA TGTGCCAGCAGTCTCAGCGGGGGGGTCCTGGAGACCCAGTACTTC.

CDR3 residues: CASSPSGLETDTQYF. The CDR3 nucleotides read TGTGCCAGCTCACCGTCTGGCCTGGAGACAGATACGCAGTATTTT. The chain couples TRBV18 to TRBJ2-3; D unclear. The CDR3 is 15 residues long. The germline CDR1 and CDR2 sequences are KGHSH and LQKENI. V was shortened by 3 bases and J by 3 bases, with 13 bases between the two germline ends.

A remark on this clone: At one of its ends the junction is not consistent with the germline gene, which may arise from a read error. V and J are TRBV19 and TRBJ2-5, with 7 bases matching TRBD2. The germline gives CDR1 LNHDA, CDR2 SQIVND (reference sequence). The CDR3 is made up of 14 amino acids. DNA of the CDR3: TGTGCCGGTAGTACCTGGACTAGCCAAGAGACCCAGTACTTC. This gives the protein CAGSTWTSQETQYF.

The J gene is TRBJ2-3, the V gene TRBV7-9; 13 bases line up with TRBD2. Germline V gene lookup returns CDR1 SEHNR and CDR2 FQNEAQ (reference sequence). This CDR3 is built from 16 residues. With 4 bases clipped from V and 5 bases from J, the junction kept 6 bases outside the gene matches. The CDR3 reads CASSSLLAGGGDTQYF. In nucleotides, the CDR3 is TGTGCCAGCAGCTCCCTACTAGCGGGGGGGGGAGATACGCAGTATTTT.

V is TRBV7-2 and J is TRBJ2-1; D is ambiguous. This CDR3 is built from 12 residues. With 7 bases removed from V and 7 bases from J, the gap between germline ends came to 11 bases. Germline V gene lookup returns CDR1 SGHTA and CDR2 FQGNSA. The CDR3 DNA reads TGTGCCAGCACCCGCGTCCTGAATGAGCAGTTCTTC. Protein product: CASTRVLNEQFF. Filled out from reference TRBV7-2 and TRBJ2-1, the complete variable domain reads GAGVSQSPSNKVTEKGKDVELRCDPISGHTALYWYRQSLGQGLEFLIYFQGNSAPDKSGLPSDRFSAERTGGSVSTLTIQRTQQEDSAVYLCASTRVLNEQFFGPGTRLTVL.

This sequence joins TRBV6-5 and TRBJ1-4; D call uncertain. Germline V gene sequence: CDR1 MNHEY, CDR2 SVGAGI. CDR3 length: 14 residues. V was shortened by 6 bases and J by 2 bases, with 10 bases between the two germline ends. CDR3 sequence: CASRTGWTNEKLFF. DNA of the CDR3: TGTGCCAGCAGAACGGGGTGGACTAATGAAAAACTGTTTTTT.

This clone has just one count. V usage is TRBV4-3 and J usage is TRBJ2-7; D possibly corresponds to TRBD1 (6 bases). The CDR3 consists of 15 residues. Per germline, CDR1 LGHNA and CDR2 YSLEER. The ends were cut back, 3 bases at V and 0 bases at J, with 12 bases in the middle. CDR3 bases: TGCGCCAGCAGCCAGGGGGACAAATCCTCCTACGAGCAGTACTTC. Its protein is CASSQGDKSSYEQYF.

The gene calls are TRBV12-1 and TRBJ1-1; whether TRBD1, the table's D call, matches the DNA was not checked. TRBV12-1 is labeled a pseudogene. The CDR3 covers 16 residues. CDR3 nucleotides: TGTGCCAGCAGCGGAGGGGCGGACAGGGGGCTCTGGGGAGCTTTCTTT. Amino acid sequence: CASSGGADRGLWGAFF.

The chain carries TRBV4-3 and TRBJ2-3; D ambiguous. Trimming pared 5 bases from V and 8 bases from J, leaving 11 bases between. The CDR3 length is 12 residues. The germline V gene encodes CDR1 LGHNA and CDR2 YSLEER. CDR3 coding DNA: TGCGCCAGCAGCAGTCCACCGGGTACGCAGTATTTT. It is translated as CASSSPPGTQYF.

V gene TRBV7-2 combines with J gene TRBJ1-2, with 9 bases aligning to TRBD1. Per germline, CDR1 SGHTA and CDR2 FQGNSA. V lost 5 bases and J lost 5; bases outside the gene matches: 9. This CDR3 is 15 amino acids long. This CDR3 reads CASSVGQGIGYGYTF. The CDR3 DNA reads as TGTGCCAGCAGCGTAGGACAGGGGATTGGGTATGGCTACACCTTC.